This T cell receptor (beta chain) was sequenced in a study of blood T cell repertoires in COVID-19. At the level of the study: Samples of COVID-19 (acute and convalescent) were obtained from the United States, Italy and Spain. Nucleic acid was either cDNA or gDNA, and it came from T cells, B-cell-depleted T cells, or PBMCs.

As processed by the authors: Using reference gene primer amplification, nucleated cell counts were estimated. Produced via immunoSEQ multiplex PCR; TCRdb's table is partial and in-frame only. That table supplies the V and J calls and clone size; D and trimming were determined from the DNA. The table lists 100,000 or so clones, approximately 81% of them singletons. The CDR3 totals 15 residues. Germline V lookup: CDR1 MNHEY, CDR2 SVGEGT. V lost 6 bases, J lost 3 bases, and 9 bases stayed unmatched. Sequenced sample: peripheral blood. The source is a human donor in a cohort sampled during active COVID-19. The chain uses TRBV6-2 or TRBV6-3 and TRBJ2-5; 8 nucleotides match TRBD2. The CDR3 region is CASSLRGGVKETQYF. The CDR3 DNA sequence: TGTGCCAGCAGCCTCCGGGGGGGGGTAAAAGAGACCCAGTACTTC.